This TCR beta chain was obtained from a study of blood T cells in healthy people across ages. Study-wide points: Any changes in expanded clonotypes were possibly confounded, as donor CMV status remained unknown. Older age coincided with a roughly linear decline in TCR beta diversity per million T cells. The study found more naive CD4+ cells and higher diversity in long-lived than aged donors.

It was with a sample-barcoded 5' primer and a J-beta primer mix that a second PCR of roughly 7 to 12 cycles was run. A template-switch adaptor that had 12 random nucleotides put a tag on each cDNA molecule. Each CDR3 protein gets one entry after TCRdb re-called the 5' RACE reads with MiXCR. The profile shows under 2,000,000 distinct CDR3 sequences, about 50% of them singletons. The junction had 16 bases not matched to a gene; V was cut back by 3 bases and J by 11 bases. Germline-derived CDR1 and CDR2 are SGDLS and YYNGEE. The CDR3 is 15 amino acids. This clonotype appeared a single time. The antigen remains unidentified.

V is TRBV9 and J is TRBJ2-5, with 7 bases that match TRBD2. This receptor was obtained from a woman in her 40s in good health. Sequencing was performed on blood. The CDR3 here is CASSEGLAEDTGQYF. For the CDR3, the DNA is TGTGCCAGCAGCGAGGGCCTAGCGGAAGACACTGGGCAGTACTTC.